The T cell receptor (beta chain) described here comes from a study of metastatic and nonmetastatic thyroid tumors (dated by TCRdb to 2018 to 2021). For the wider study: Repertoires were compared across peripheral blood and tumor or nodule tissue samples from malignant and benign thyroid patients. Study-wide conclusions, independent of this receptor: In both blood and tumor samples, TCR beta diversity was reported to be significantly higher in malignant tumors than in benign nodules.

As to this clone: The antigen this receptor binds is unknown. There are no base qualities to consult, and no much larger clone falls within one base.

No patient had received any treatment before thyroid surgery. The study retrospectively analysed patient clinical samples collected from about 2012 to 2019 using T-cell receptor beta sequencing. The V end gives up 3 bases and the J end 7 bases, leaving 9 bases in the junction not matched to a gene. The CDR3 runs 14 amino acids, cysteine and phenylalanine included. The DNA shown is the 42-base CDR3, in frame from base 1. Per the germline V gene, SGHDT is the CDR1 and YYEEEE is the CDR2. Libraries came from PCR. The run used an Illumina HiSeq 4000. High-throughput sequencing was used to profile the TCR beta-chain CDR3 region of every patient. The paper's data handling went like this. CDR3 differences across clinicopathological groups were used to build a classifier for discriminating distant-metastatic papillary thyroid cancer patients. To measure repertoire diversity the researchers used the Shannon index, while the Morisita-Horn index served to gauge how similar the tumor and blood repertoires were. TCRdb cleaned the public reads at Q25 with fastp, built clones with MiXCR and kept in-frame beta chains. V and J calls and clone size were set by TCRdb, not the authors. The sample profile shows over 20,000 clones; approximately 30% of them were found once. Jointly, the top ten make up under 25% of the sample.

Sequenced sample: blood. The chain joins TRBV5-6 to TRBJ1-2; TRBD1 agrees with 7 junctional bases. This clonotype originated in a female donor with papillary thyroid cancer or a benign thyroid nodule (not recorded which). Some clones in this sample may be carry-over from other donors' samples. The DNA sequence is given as TGTGCCAGCAGCTACGACAGGGCGATTGGTGGCTACACCTTC. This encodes CASSYDRAIGGYTF.